This TCR beta chain was sequenced during a study of long-term antiretroviral therapy in people with HIV. Trimming stripped 1 base from V and 0 bases from J, with 7 bases between. Per germline, CDR1 SGHAT and CDR2 FQNNGV. The CDR3 contains 14 residues. Overall study results and limits: All time points showed a repertoire dominated by clones expanded before ART. HIV repertoires had narrower CDR3 length ranges than controls.

They ran version v3.0 of the immunoSEQ assay at survey level. Only in-frame clones appear in the TCRdb table, and some are missing; sequencing was by immunoSEQ multiplex PCR. The sample contains approximately 29,000 clones, around 90% of which appear only once. Turning to this clone: What it binds is not known.

The rearrangement uses TRBV11-2 and TRBJ2-7; D not certain. This clonotype was obtained from a woman aged 40 to 55 with HIV. Sequencing used unsorted PBMCs, obtained just over 5 years after starting antiretroviral therapy. In DNA form, the CDR3 reads TGTGCCAGCAGCTTAGTACAAAGCTCCTACGAGCAGTACTTC. Translated, it gives CASSLVQSSYEQYF. The variable domain in full, with the rest retrieved from reference TRBV11-2 and TRBJ2-7, is EAGVAQSPRYKIIEKRQSVAFWCNPISGHATLYWYQQILGQGPKLLIQFQNNGVVDDSQLPKDRFSAERLKGVDSTLKIQPAKLEDSAVYLCASSLVQSSYEQYFGPGTRLTVT.